This T cell receptor beta chain was recovered during a study of human T cells and chemical hapten exposure. Each CDR3 protein gets one entry after TCRdb re-called the 5' RACE reads with MiXCR. The repertoire has approximately 110,000 distinct CDR3 sequences, around 20% of them found once; the top ten carry around 2.7%. Unfractionated whole blood was the source from which total RNA was extracted. Germline V CDR1 and CDR2: SGHTA, FQGNSA. CDR3 length: 13 residues. The V gene lost 1 base and the J gene lost 2 bases, with 5 bases spanning the gap. This clonotype was seen at least ten times. The sequence was collected from a human donor in good health. The chain recombines TRBV7-2 with TRBJ2-5; no clear D gene. CDR3 nucleotide sequence: TGTGCCAGCAGCTTAGGGCAGCAAGAGACCCAGTACTTC. As protein: CASSLGQQETQYF.